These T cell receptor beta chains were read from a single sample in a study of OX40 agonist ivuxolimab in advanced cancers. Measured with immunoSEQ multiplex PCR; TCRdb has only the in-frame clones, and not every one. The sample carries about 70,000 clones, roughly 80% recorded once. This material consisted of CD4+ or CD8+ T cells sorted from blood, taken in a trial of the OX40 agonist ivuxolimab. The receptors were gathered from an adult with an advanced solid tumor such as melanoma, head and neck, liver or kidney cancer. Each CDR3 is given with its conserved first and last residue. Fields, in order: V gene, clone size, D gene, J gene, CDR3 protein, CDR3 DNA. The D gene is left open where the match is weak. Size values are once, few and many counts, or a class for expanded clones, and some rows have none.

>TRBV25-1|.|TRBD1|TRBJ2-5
CASSEQGALQETQYF
TGTGCCAGCAGTGAACAGGGGGCCCTCCAAGAGACCCAGTACTTC
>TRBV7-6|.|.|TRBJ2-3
CASSLTRADTQYF
TGTGCCAGCAGCTTAACCCGAGCAGATACGCAGTATTTT
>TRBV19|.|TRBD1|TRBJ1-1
CASLDRSSGTGDTEAFF
TGTGCCAGCTTGGACCGGTCCAGCGGGACAGGGGACACTGAAGCTTTCTTT
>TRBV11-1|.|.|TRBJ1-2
CASSEDLISQGRYGYTF
TGTGCCAGCAGTGAAGACCTCATTTCGCAGGGGAGATATGGCTACACCTTC
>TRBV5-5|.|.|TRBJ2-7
CASSSVYEQYF
TGTGCCAGCAGCAGCGTCTACGAGCAGTACTTC
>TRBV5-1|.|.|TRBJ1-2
CASSLVSGEGYGYTF
TGCGCCAGCAGCTTGGTATCGGGCGAGGGCTATGGCTACACCTTC
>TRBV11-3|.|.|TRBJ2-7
CASSLSTGYEQYF
TGTGCCAGCAGCTTATCCACTGGATACGAGCAGTACTTC
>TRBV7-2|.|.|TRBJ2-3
CASSPDTTRDTQYF
TGTGCCAGCAGCCCCGACACGACCCGGGATACGCAGTATTTT
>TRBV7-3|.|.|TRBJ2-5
CASSPGQSQETQYF
TGTGCCAGCAGCCCTGGACAGAGTCAAGAGACCCAGTACTTC
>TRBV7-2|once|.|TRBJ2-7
CASSLITGKPYEQYF
TGTGCCAGCAGCTTAATCACCGGGAAGCCCTACGAGCAGTACTTC
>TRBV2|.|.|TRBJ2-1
CASRSLFGASYNEQFF
TGTGCCAGCAGGAGCCTTTTCGGAGCTTCCTACAATGAGCAGTTCTTC
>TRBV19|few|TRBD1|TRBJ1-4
CASIPGTGKGEKLFF
TGTGCCAGTATCCCCGGGACAGGGAAGGGTGAAAAACTGTTTTTT
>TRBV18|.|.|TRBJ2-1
CASSPGVDYNEQFF
TGTGCCAGCTCACCGGGGGTCGACTACAATGAGCAGTTCTTC
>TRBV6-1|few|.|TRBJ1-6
CASSEQYDSPLHF
TGTGCCAGCAGTGAGCAGTATGATTCACCCCTCCACTTT
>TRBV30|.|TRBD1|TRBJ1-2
CAWNPGGTGYTF
TGTGCCTGGAATCCAGGGGGCACTGGCTACACCTTC
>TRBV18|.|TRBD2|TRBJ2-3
CASSPAGGGDTQYF
TGTGCCAGCTCACCAGCGGGAGGTGGAGATACGCAGTATTTT
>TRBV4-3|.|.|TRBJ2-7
CASSQDPFTYEQYF
TGCGCCAGCAGCCAAGACCCTTTCACCTACGAGCAGTACTTC
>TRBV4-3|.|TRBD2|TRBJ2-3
CASSRTSASTDTQYF
TGCGCCAGCAGCCGGACTAGCGCTAGCACAGATACGCAGTATTTT
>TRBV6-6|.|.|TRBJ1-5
CASSYPEQGTQHF
TGTGCCAGCAGTTACCCCGAACAGGGTACCCAGCATTTT
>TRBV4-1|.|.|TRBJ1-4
CASSRTYTSNREKLFF
TGCGCCAGCAGCCGAACCTACACTTCAAACAGGGAAAAACTGTTTTTT
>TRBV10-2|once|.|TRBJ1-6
CASSEPTGKYNSPLHF
TGCGCCAGCAGTGAGCCGACAGGAAAATATAATTCACCCCTCCACTTT
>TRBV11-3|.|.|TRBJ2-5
CASSRGGKGETQYF
TGTGCCAGCAGCAGGGGCGGGAAGGGGGAGACCCAGTACTTC
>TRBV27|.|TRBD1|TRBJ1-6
CASSSTGQIYNSPLHF
TGTGCCAGCAGTTCCACGGGACAGATCTATAATTCACCCCTCCACTTT
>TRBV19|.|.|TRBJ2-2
CASSVGGRAGELFF
TGTGCCAGTAGTGTCGGGGGGCGGGCCGGGGAGCTGTTTTTT
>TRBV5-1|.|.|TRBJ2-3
CASSLEPGGHNTDTQYF
TGCGCCAGCAGCTTGGAGCCCGGGGGGCATAACACAGATACGCAGTATTTT
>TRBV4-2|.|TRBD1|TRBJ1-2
CASSQNWGQGTYGYTF
TGTGCCAGCAGCCAAAATTGGGGACAGGGGACCTATGGCTACACCTTC
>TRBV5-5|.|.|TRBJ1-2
CASSQVGASMYGYTF
TGTGCCAGCAGCCAAGTTGGAGCCAGTATGTATGGCTACACCTTC
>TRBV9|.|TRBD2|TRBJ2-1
CASRRGGSYNEQFF
TGTGCCAGCCGCCGGGGGGGCTCCTACAATGAGCAGTTCTTC
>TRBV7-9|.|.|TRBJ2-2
CASSLVQGGTGELFF
TGTGCCAGCAGCTTGGTACAGGGAGGCACCGGGGAGCTGTTTTTT
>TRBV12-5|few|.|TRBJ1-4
CASGPRHLGMTNEKLFF
TGTGCTAGTGGTCCTCGTCATCTTGGGATGACAAATGAAAAACTGTTTTTT
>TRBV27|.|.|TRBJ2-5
CASNGVGQETQYF
TGTGCCAGCAACGGGGTAGGCCAAGAGACCCAGTACTTC
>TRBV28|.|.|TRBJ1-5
CASSFFAAYREGQPQHF
TGTGCCAGCAGTTTCTTCGCCGCATACAGGGAGGGGCAGCCCCAGCATTTT
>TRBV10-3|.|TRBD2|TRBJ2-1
CAISVFLAGVGNEQFF
TGTGCCATCAGTGTCTTTCTAGCGGGAGTAGGGAATGAGCAGTTCTTC